This T cell receptor beta chain was recorded in a study of blood T cell repertoires in COVID-19. Libraries were prepared by immunoSEQ multiplex PCR; TCRdb keeps only in-frame clonotypes and omits some of them. Of hundreds of thousands of clones in the sample, 80% to 90% were seen once. The sequence derives from a woman aged 25 to 45 with active or convalescent COVID-19. The sequenced sample consisted of peripheral blood.

CDR3 protein: CASRWDSEETQYF. In DNA form, the CDR3 reads TGTGCCAGCAGGTGGGACAGTGAGGAGACCCAGTACTTC. V is TRBV2 and J is TRBJ2-5; 7 bases are shared with TRBD1. Germline loops: CDR1 SNHLY, CDR2 FYNNEI. V was pared by 6 bases and J by 5 bases, with 6 bases of the junction left unmatched. This CDR3 contains 13 residues.